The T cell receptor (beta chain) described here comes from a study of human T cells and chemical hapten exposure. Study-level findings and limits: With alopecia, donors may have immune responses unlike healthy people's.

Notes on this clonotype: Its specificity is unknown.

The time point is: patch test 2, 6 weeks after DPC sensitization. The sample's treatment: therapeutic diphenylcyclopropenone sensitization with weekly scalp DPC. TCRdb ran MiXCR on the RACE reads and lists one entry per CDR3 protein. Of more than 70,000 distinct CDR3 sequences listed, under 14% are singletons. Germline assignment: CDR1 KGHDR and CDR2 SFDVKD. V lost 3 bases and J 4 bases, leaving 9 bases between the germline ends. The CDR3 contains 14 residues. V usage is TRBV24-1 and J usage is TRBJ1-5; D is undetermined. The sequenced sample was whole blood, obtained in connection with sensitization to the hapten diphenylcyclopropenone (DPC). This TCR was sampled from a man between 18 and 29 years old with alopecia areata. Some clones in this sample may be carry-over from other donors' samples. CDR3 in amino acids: CATSDGGRNQPQHF. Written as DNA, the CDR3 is TGTGCCACCAGTGATGGAGGGCGGAATCAGCCCCAGCATTTT.